This paragraph covers one TCR beta chain sequence. Its target is not known. The PCR had 60 Vbeta and 13 Jbeta primers. Some clones are missing from TCRdb's copy, which holds only in-frame ones; the method was immunoSEQ multiplex PCR. Of 95,000 to 150,000 clones listed, 15% to 17% are singletons. These data come from a study of cytomegalovirus exposure and HLA in healthy donors. The CDR3 is 15 amino acids. CDR1 and CDR2 (germline): MNHNS, SASEGT. Study-level findings and limits: The only immune exposure information that was available was CMV serostatus.

The receptor was derived from a woman aged 18-29 years in good health and CMV-seronegative. The chain carries TRBV6-1 and TRBJ2-5; 8 bases align to TRBD2. The last part of the DNA fits TRBJ2-7 better; the J call may be wrong. Material: PBMCs. DNA for the CDR3: TGTGCCAGCAATGGGGGGAGCGGGAGCTCCTACGAGCAGTACTTC. Protein: CASNGGSGSSYEQYF.